The source of this TCR beta chain is a study of response to subunit inactivated influenza vaccine. Notes on the study in general: Each seasonal influenza vaccination, the authors suggested, recruits few new T cells.

TCRdb reprocessed the RT-PCR reads with MiXCR, giving one entry per CDR3 protein. The table has approximately 730,000 distinct CDR3 sequences, around 14% seen once. V was pared by 10 bases and J by 4 bases, with 28 bases between. Germline-derived CDR1 and CDR2 are ENHRY and SYGVKD. The CDR3 covers 18 residues. This clonotype was seen only a few times. Its antigen is unidentified. The TCR comes from a man aged 50-60 years who received an inactivated influenza vaccine. Specimen: PBMCs from blood, collected around 14 days before vaccination. The rearrangement links TRBV10-3 to TRBJ2-2; D may be TRBD1 or TRBD2 (5 bases each). The CDR3 here is CATSSMQGRGRITGELFF. The CDR3 nucleotides are TGTGCCACTTCCTCCATGCAGGGAAGAGGGCGAATCACCGGGGAGCTGTTTTTT.